This entry lists 5 T cell receptor beta chains sequenced from one sample in a study of technical replicates of blood from several donors. Libraries were prepared by immunoSEQ multiplex PCR; TCRdb keeps only in-frame clonotypes and omits some of them. The table lists 55,000 to 65,000 clones, more than 95% of them singletons, with approximately 0.19% in the top ten. The sequenced material came from T cells isolated from PBMCs. Source of these receptors: a human donor in good health.

The rearrangement joins TRBV5-1 to TRBJ1-4; TRBD1 might be the D (6 bases). The CDR3 has 13 amino acids. Germline CDR1 and CDR2: SGHRS and YFSETQ. The V end was cut by 5 bases, the J end by 8 bases, with 13 bases between. In nucleotides, the CDR3 is TGCGCCAGCAGGACAGGTTTTAAAGAAAAACTGTTTTTT. This translates into CASRTGFKEKLFF.

This clone was observed a single time. The CDR3 loop is CASSQAGTSGLGKETQYF. DNA of the CDR3: TGCGCCAGCAGCCAAGCCGGGACTAGTGGTTTGGGTAAGGAGACCCAGTACTTC. The rearrangement links TRBV4-1 to TRBJ2-5, with 8 bases that match TRBD2. Germline loops: CDR1 MGHRA, CDR2 YSYEKL. The trim removed 1 base at V and 5 bases at J, leaving 15 bases unmatched. The CDR3 has 18 amino acids.

This rearrangement joins TRBV5-1 to TRBJ2-7, with 8 bases fitting TRBD1. The CDR3 length is 16 residues. From germline, CDR1 is SGHRS and CDR2 YFSETQ. V dropped 4 bases and J dropped 5; count of bases not matched to a gene: 14. In DNA, the CDR3 is TGCGCCAGCAGCCCGGTACAGGGGGAGATTTACCACGAGCAGTACTTC. This translates into CASSPVQGEIYHEQYF.

The chain combines TRBV9 with TRBJ1-1; 8 bases fit TRBD1. CDR3 length equals 16 residues. CDR1 is SGDLS, CDR2 YYNGEE, per germline. J gave up 1 base and V 4 bases, and 9 bases lay outside the gene matches. DNA for the CDR3: TGTGCCAGCAGCCCCCGGGGTGGGACAGGGAACACTGAAGCTTTCTTT. Protein product: CASSPRGGTGNTEAFF.

This chain links TRBV18 with TRBJ1-3; 7 positions agree with TRBD1. V shed 3 bases and J 0 bases; nucleotides not matched to a gene: 8. Germline-derived CDR1 and CDR2 are KGHSH and LQKENI. The CDR3 consists of 17 residues. In DNA, the CDR3 is TGTGCCAGCTCACCTAGGTCGACAGGGAACTCTGGAAACACCATATATTTT. It is translated as CASSPRSTGNSGNTIYF.